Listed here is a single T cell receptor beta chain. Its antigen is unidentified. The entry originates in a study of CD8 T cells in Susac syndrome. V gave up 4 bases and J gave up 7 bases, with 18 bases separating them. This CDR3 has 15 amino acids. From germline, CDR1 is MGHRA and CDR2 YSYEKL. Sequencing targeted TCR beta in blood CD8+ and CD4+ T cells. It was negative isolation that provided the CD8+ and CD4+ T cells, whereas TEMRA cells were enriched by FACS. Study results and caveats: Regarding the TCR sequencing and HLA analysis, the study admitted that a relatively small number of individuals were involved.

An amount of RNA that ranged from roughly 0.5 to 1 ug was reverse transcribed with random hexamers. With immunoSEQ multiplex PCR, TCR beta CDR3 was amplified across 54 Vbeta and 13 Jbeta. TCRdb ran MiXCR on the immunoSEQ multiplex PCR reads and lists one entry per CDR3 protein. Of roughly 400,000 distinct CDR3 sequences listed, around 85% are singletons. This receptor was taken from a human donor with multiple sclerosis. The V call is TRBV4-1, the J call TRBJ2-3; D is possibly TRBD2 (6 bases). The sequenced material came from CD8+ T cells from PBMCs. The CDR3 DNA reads TGCGCCAGCAGCCCCCGCGGGGAGCAGCACCATACGCAGTATTTT. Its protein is CASSPRGEQHHTQYF.